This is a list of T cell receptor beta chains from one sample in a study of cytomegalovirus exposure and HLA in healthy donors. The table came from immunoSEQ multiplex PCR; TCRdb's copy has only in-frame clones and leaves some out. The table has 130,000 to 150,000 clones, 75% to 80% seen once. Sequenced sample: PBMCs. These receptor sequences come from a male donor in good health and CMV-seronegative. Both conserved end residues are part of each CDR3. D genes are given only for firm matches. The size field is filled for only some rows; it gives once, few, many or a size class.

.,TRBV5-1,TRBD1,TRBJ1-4,CASSPGTVQGEKLFF,TGCGCCAGCAGCCCCGGGACAGTGCAGGGGGAAAAACTGTTTTTT
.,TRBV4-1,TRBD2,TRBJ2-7,CASSQSGGLAGESYEQYF,TGCGCCAGCAGCCAATCGGGGGGACTAGCGGGAGAGTCGTACGAGCAGTACTTC
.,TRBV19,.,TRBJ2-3,CASRNRAQTYTDTQYF,TGTGCCAGTCGGAACAGGGCGCAGACCTACACAGATACGCAGTATTTT
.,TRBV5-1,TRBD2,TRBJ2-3,CASSLRASGGATDTQYF,TGCGCCAGCAGCTTGCGGGCTAGCGGGGGGGCCACAGATACGCAGTATTTT
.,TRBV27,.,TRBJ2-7,CASSPPGAGYEQYF,TGTGCCAGCAGTCCCCCCGGCGCGGGCTACGAGCAGTACTTC
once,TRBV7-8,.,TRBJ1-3,CASSLGQVTGNTIYF,TGTGCCAGCAGCTTAGGGCAGGTGACTGGAAACACCATATATTTT
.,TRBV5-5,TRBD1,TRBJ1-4,CASSFWGQGNEKLFF,TGTGCCAGCAGCTTTTGGGGACAGGGGAATGAAAAACTGTTTTTT
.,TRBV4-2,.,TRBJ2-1,CASSPGLHNEQFF,TGTGCCAGCAGCCCGGGACTCCACAATGAGCAGTTCTTC
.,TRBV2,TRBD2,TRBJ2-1,CASSEQAGGPEGYNEQFF,TGTGCCAGCAGTGAACAGGCGGGAGGGCCGGAGGGGTACAATGAGCAGTTCTTC
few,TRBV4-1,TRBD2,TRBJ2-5,CASSLGTSDETQYF,TGCGCCAGCAGCCTCGGGACTAGCGACGAGACCCAGTACTTC
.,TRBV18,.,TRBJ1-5,CASSVNEAQPQHF,TGTGCCAGCTCAGTAAATGAGGCTCAGCCCCAGCATTTT
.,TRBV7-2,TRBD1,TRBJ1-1,CASSFTGVGTEAFF,TGTGCCAGCAGCTTCACAGGGGTGGGCACTGAAGCTTTCTTT
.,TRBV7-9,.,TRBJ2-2,CASSSVDLHTGELFF,TGTGCCAGCAGCTCGGTAGACTTGCACACCGGGGAGCTGTTTTTT
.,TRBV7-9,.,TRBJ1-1,CASSLSGNTEAFF,TGTGCCAGCAGCTTATCAGGGAACACTGAAGCTTTCTTT
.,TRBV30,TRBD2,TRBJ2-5,CAWRGGGETQYF,TGTGCCTGGAGGGGCGGGGGGGAGACCCAGTACTTC
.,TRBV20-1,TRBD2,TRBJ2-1,CSVGGDEQFF,TGCAGTGTCGGGGGGGATGAGCAGTTCTTC
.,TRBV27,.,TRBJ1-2,CASSPYSTGIFVGYTF,TGTGCCAGCAGTCCTTATTCGACAGGAATCTTCGTCGGCTACACCTTC
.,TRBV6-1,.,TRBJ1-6,CASSAGRPNNSPLHF,TGTGCCAGCAGTGCAGGCCGCCCGAATAATTCACCCCTCCACTTT
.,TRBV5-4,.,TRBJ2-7,CASSLMDITYEQYF,TGCGCCAGCAGCCTAATGGACATAACCTACGAGCAGTACTTC
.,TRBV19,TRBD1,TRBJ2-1,CASKAGTGSYNEQFF,TGCGCCAGTAAGGCCGGGACAGGGAGTTACAATGAGCAGTTCTTC
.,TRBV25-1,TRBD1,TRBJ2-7,CASSEFLGQGAYEQYF,TGTGCCAGCAGTGAATTTTTGGGGCAGGGGGCCTACGAGCAGTACTTC
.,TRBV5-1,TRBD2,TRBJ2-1,CASSLALVPTSGVSSYNEQFF,TGCGCCAGCAGCTTGGCCCTCGTCCCAACTAGCGGGGTAAGCTCCTACAATGAGCAGTTCTTC
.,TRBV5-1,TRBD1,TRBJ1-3,CASSDLQGAGNTIYF,TGCGCCAGCAGCGACCTTCAGGGGGCTGGAAACACCATATATTTT
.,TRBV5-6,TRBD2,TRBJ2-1,CASSPSGLAGDFWYEQFF,TGTGCCAGCAGCCCTTCAGGACTAGCGGGAGATTTTTGGTATGAGCAGTTCTTC
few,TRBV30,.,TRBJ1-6,CAWIRSYNSPLHF,TGTGCCTGGATCCGCTCCTATAATTCACCCCTCCACTTT
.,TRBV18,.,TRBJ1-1,CASSPAIRYEAFF,TGTGCCAGCTCACCAGCGATACGGTATGAAGCTTTCTTT
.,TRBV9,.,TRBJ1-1,CASSPRDLYTEAFF,TGTGCCAGCAGCCCCCGGGACTTGTACACTGAAGCTTTCTTT
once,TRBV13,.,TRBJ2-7,CASSPPGRSYEQYF,TGTGCCAGCAGCCCCCCAGGCAGGTCCTACGAGCAGTACTTC
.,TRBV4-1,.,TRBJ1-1,CASSPNSLGNTEAFF,TGCGCCAGCAGCCCGAACAGCTTGGGGAACACTGAAGCTTTCTTT
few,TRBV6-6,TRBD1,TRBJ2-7,CASTGQGNYEQYF,TGTGCCAGCACGGGACAGGGGAATTACGAGCAGTACTTC
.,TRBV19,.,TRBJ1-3,CASSHTGGNTIYF,TGTGCCAGTAGTCACACCGGGGGAAACACCATATATTTT
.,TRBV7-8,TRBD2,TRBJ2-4,CASSLSGRMNF,TGTGCCAGCAGCTTAAGCGGGAGGATGAACTTC
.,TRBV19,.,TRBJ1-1,CASNPIGQVFSEAFF,TGTGCCAGTAATCCGATTGGTCAGGTCTTTTCTGAAGCTTTCTTT
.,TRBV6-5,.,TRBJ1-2,CASSYSMAGGAGYTF,TGTGCCAGCAGTTACTCGATGGCAGGAGGCGCGGGCTACACCTTC
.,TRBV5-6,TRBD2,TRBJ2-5,CASSGTSGRGPGETQYF,TGTGCCAGCAGCGGGACTAGCGGGAGGGGGCCGGGAGAGACCCAGTACTTC
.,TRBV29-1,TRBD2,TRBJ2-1,CSVQSGGLGGEQFF,TGCAGCGTTCAGTCGGGGGGACTAGGCGGCGAGCAGTTCTTC
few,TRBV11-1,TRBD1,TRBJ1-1,CASSPDRGRMNTEAFF,TGTGCCAGCAGCCCTGACAGGGGGCGGATGAACACTGAAGCTTTCTTT
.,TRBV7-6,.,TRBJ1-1,CASSPYDSLTEAFF,TGTGCCAGCAGCCCCTACGACAGCCTCACTGAAGCTTTCTTT
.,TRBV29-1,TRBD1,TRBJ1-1,CSVAWTGGKAFF,TGCAGCGTTGCCTGGACAGGGGGCAAAGCTTTCTTT
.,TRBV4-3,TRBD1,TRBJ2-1,CASSPGQGDNEQFF,TGCGCCAGCAGCCCCGGACAGGGGGACAATGAGCAGTTCTTC
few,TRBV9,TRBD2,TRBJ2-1,CASSVDWRGANNEQFF,TGTGCCAGCAGCGTAGACTGGCGGGGGGCTAACAATGAGCAGTTCTTC
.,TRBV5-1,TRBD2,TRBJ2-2,CASSLASSGRRGTGELFF,TGCGCCAGCAGCTTGGCTTCTAGCGGGAGACGTGGCACCGGGGAGCTGTTTTTT
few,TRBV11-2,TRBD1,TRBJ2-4,CASSLPTGGNKNIQYF,TGTGCCAGCAGCTTACCCACAGGGGGAAACAAAAACATTCAGTACTTC
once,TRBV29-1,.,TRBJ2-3,CSGPPRETQYF,TGCAGCGGGCCCCCAAGGGAGACGCAGTATTTT
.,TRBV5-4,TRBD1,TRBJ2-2,CASSLGGTNTGELFF,TGTGCCAGCAGCTTAGGGGGCACGAACACCGGGGAGCTGTTTTTT
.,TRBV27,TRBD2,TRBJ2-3,CASSLLPSGGSTDTQYF,TGTGCCAGCAGTCTTCTTCCTAGCGGGGGAAGCACAGATACGCAGTATTTT
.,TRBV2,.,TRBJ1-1,CASTGSGNTEAFF,TGTGCCAGCACGGGCAGCGGGAACACTGAAGCTTTCTTT
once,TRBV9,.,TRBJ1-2,CASSVGQANYGYTF,TGTGCCAGCAGCGTAGGACAGGCCAACTATGGCTACACCTTC
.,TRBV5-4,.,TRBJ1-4,CASSRVTDEKLFF,TGTGCCAGCAGCCGGGTGACGGATGAAAAACTGTTTTTT
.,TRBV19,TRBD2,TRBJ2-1,CASSRGLAGVGNEQFF,TGTGCCAGTAGTAGGGGACTAGCGGGAGTTGGCAATGAGCAGTTCTTC
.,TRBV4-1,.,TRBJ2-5,CASSQDGAGLEETQYF,TGCGCCAGCAGCCAAGATGGTGCAGGGTTAGAAGAGACCCAGTACTTC
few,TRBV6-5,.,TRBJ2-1,CASSYSRGNEQFF,TGTGCCAGCAGTTACTCGAGGGGGAATGAGCAGTTCTTC
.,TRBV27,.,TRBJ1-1,CASSTPSTGNTEAFF,TGTGCCAGCAGTACTCCGTCGACAGGGAACACTGAAGCTTTCTTT
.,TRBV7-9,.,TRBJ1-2,CASTEQAEGYTF,TGTGCCAGCACGGAACAGGCAGAGGGCTACACCTTC
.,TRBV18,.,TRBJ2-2,CASSPRGLLGTGELFF,TGTGCCAGCTCGCCGAGGGGACTTCTGGGCACCGGGGAGCTGTTTTTT